The clone carrying this T cell receptor beta chain was counted ten times or more. This specimen belongs to a study of Graves' ophthalmopathy and Graves' hyperthyroidism. TCR beta CDR3 amplification used RNA transcripts. Investigators did first-round RT-PCR with HTBI primers, then second-round multiplex PCR. TCRdb reprocessed the multiplex PCR reads via MiXCR and lists one record per CDR3 protein. The sample has a few hundred thousand distinct CDR3 sequences, less than 40% seen once. Certain patients, namely those with other autoimmune diseases, uncontrolled infections, pregnancy or lactation, were excluded. Germline V gene data show CDR1 as SNHLY and CDR2 as FYNNEI. The CDR3 runs to 15 residues. V was pared by 10 bases and J by 3 bases, with 21 bases between.

The sequenced material came from peripheral blood or thyroid tissue (not recorded which). The rearrangement links TRBV2 to TRBJ1-1, with a possible D match to TRBD1 (5 bases). This clonotype was obtained from an adult man with Graves' hyperthyroidism. As DNA, the CDR3 is TGTGCCATCTCCTTTTGGGGTCCGGGGGACACTGAAGCTTTCTTT. It encodes CAISFWGPGDTEAFF.